Below, 15 T cell receptor beta chains from the same sample are listed, as sequenced in a study of blood T cell repertoires in COVID-19. Using immunoSEQ multiplex PCR, the repertoire was profiled, and TCRdb retains in-frame clones only, with some absent. The sample lists approximately 250,000 clones, approximately 90% occurring once. Specimen: PBMCs or T cells enriched from blood (not recorded which). All receptors come from a woman aged 55 to 70 in a cohort exposed to, infected with or recovered from COVID-19 (not recorded which).

The chain recombines TRBV5-1 with TRBJ2-1, with 7 bases identical to TRBD1. Looked up from germline, CDR1 is SGHRS and CDR2 is YFSETQ. The ends lost 4 bases at V and 4 bases at J; junction bases unmatched: 8. The CDR3 has 15 amino acids. The CDR3 here is CASSGGQSLYNEQFF. For the CDR3, the DNA is TGCGCCAGCAGCGGGGGACAGTCGCTTTACAATGAGCAGTTCTTC.

CDR3 sequence: CASSAEETQAFF. The CDR3 DNA reads as TGTGCCAGCAGCGCCGAGGAGACCCAAGCTTTCTTT. The chain employs TRBV9 and TRBJ1-1; D remains unclear. In germline, CDR1 is SGDLS, CDR2 YYNGEE. Trimming took 3 bases from V and 9 from J, leaving 12 bases between them. This CDR3 has 12 residues. The entire variable domain, with the rest obtained from reference TRBV9 and TRBJ1-1, is as follows: DSGVTQTPKHLITATGQRVTLRCSPRSGDLSVYWYQQSLDQGLQFLIQYYNGEERAKGNILERFSAQQFPDLHSELNLSSLELGDSALYFCASSAEETQAFFGQGTRLTVV.

The V gene is TRBV5-1, the J gene TRBJ1-2; D is uncertain. The V and J ends lost 4 bases and 4 bases respectively, with 14 bases between them. The CDR3 consists of 14 residues. CDR1 is SGHRS, CDR2 YFSETQ, per germline. CDR3 in amino acids: CASSPSIGGYGYTF. The DNA for the CDR3 is TGCGCCAGCAGCCCCAGCATCGGAGGCTATGGCTACACCTTC.

V and J are TRBV14 and TRBJ2-7, with 8 nucleotides matching TRBD1. V gave up 0 bases and J gave up 7 bases; unmatched junction bases: 11. Per the germline V gene, CDR1 is SGHDN and CDR2 is FVKESK. The CDR3 is 16 residues long. CDR3 region: CASSQDLGQGAREQYF. The CDR3 DNA is TGTGCCAGCAGCCAAGATCTGGGGCAGGGGGCGCGGGAGCAGTACTTC.

This clone showed up just once. The V call is TRBV7-9, the J call TRBJ1-1, with a weak D call TRBD1 (5 bases). Germline values: CDR1 SEHNR, CDR2 FQNEAQ (reference sequence). V was pared by 2 bases and J by 2 bases, with 9 bases between. The CDR3 consists of 14 residues. The CDR3 DNA follows: TGTGCCAGCAGCTTATTGGGGCCCAACACTGAAGCTTTCTTT. Amino acid sequence: CASSLLGPNTEAFF.

CDR3 in amino acids: CASSLARGTEAFF. DNA of the CDR3: TGTGCCAGCAGCTTAGCGCGGGGAACTGAAGCTTTCTTT. The chain uses TRBV11-2 and TRBJ1-1, with D unclear. Germline lookup yields CDR1 SGHAT and CDR2 FQNNGV. This CDR3 is built from 13 residues. Trimming removed 1 base from V and 5 bases from J, with 8 bases in between.

The V call is TRBV15, the J call TRBJ2-3, with a weak D call TRBD1 (6 bases). Germline lookup yields CDR1 LNHNV and CDR2 YYDKDF (reference sequence). Between the trimmed V and J ends, which lost 1 base and 0 bases, there was a span of 17 bases. The CDR3 consists of 18 residues. CDR3 protein: CATSRAGTPKGSTDTQYF. In DNA form, the CDR3 reads TGTGCCACCAGCAGAGCCGGGACACCTAAAGGAAGCACAGATACGCAGTATTTT. The whole variable domain, remainder taken from reference TRBV15 and TRBJ2-3, is DAMVIQNPRYQVTQFGKPVTLSCSQTLNHNVMYWYQQKSSQAPKLLFHYYDKDFNNEADTPDNFQSRRPNTSFCFLDIRSPGLGDTAMYLCATSRAGTPKGSTDTQYFGPGTRLTVL.

The gene calls are TRBV15 and TRBJ2-1, with TRBD2 matching 9 bases. Germline V gene lookup returns CDR1 LNHNV and CDR2 YYDKDF (reference sequence). The CDR3 has 20 amino acids. With V trimmed by 5 bases and J by 0 bases, 17 bases remained unmatched. CDR3 nucleotides: TGTGCCACCAGCCGCCCCAGGGGGGGCAAAGCGGGGGGCTCCTACAATGAGCAGTTCTTC. Protein sequence: CATSRPRGGKAGGSYNEQFF.

The rearrangement links TRBV13 to TRBJ2-7, with 11 bases fitting TRBD2. Germline V CDR1 and CDR2: PRHDT, FYEKMQ (reference sequence). This CDR3 spans 14 amino acids. V lost 3 bases, J lost 6 bases, and 4 bases stayed unmatched. CDR3 bases: TGTGCCAGCAGCTTCCGACTAGCGGGGTCCGAGCAGTACTTC. This gives the protein CASSFRLAGSEQYF.

This chain links TRBV19 with TRBJ2-1; 10 nucleotides agree with TRBD2. With 5 bases clipped from V and 0 bases from J, the junction kept 13 bases outside the gene matches. CDR1 and CDR2 from the germline V gene are LNHDA and SQIVND (reference sequence). This CDR3 has 19 amino acids. The CDR3 reads CASSPGLAAPGSSYNEQFF. The CDR3 nucleotides read TGTGCCAGTAGTCCCGGACTAGCGGCTCCCGGTTCCTCCTACAATGAGCAGTTCTTC.

The gene calls are TRBV5-1 and TRBJ2-5, with 8 bases identical to TRBD2. Germline V CDR1 and CDR2: SGHRS, YFSETQ. The CDR3 totals 14 residues. V shed 4 bases, J shed 3 bases, and the junction held 5 bases outside the gene matches. The CDR3 DNA follows: TGCGCCAGCAGCCTACTAGCGGCAGAAGAGACCCAGTACTTC. Translated: CASSLLAAEETQYF.

The rearrangement uses TRBV7-2 and TRBJ2-2; 16 positions match TRBD2. Germline CDR1 and CDR2: SGHTA and FQGNSA. The ends lost 5 bases at V and 6 bases at J; junction bases unmatched: 12. The CDR3 extends over 19 amino acids. The CDR3 DNA sequence: TGTGCCAGCAGCCCTCGGGGACTAGCGGGAGGGGGGTCCGCCGGGGAGCTGTTTTTT. It yields the protein CASSPRGLAGGGSAGELFF. The full variable domain, in which reference TRBV7-2 and TRBJ2-2 provide the parts outside the CDR3, is GAGVSQSPSNKVTEKGKDVELRCDPISGHTALYWYRQSLGQGLEFLIYFQGNSAPDKSGLPSDRFSAERTGGSVSTLTIQRTQQEDSAVYLCASSPRGLAGGGSAGELFFGEGSRLTVL.

This chain connects TRBV28 to TRBJ1-1, with 12 bases matching TRBD1. The germline V gene encodes CDR1 MDHEN and CDR2 SYDVKM. This CDR3 region has 17 residues. J gave up 4 bases and V 6 bases, and 12 bases lay outside the gene matches. CDR3 DNA sequence: TGTGCCAGCAGAGCACAACCGGGACAGGGGGCGGGCACTGAAGCTTTCTTT. Amino acid sequence: CASRAQPGQGAGTEAFF.

The chain uses TRBV28 and TRBJ1-4; perhaps TRBD1 as D (5 bases). Trimming took 6 bases from V and 10 from J, leaving 18 bases between them. In germline, CDR1 is MDHEN, CDR2 SYDVKM. The CDR3 consists of 14 residues. The CDR3 nucleotides are TGTGCCAGCAGCCTGGAGGGGATATCGGGAAAACTGTTTTTT. The encoded protein is CASSLEGISGKLFF. The full variable domain, its missing parts supplied by reference TRBV28 and TRBJ1-4, is DVKVTQSSRYLVKRTGEKVFLECVQDMDHENMFWYRQDPGLGLRLIYFSYDVKMKEKGDIPEGYSVSREKKERFSLILESASTNQTSMYLCASSLEGISGKLFFGSGTQLSVL.

This chain connects TRBV7-3 to TRBJ1-1; D unresolved. V dropped 7 bases and J dropped 2 bases, with 11 bases sitting between them. The length of the CDR3 is 13 residues. In germline, CDR1 is SGHTA, CDR2 FQGTGA. The CDR3 loop is CASMRQPNTEAFF. The CDR3, as DNA: TGTGCCAGCATGAGGCAGCCAAACACTGAAGCTTTCTTT.